This T cell receptor beta chain was identified in a study of neurological immune-mediated disorders. CDR3 length equals 11 residues. Germline CDR1 reads MGHDK; CDR2 reads SYGVNS. V was cut by 10 bases and J by 4 bases, with 8 bases left in between. The authors made cDNA by 5'RACE with 10-nucleotide random UMIs. MiXCR was run by TCRdb on the 5' RACE reads, yielding one entry per CDR3 protein. The sample carries about 19,000 distinct CDR3 sequences, approximately 8% recorded once. Many counts were recorded for this clonotype. The J gene is TRBJ2-1, the V gene TRBV25-1; TRBD2 might be the D (5 bases). The sample was CD8+ T cells from blood. This clonotype was obtained from a woman aged 30 to 39 with HTLV-1-associated myelopathy (HAM/TSP). CDR3 loop: CAIGIYNEQFF. CDR3 nucleotide sequence: TGTGCCATCGGGATATACAATGAGCAGTTCTTC.